This T cell receptor beta chain was sequenced during a study of T cell changes during pregnancy in multiple sclerosis. Sequencing used immunoSEQ multiplex PCR; TCRdb keeps in-frame clones, though not all of them. The table includes over 35,000 clones, roughly 91% detected once. The sequence came from a female donor with multiple sclerosis, enrolled in a pregnancy study. The sequenced sample was CD8+ T cells from peripheral blood mononuclear cells, obtained before pregnancy.

This chain's CDR3 is CASSFLSNEQFF. Here the CDR3 DNA reads TGTGCCAGCAGTTTTCTGAGCAATGAGCAGTTCTTC. The chain combines TRBV28 with TRBJ2-1; D remains unclear. The V end lost 3 bases, the J end lost 6 bases, and 6 bases lay between the germline ends. Germline V lookup: CDR1 MDHEN, CDR2 SYDVKM. The CDR3 has 12 residues.